The 10 T cell receptor beta chains reported below all come from one sample, sequenced in a study of memory CD4+ T cells and cytomegalovirus serostatus. Profiled with immunoSEQ multiplex PCR; TCRdb holds only in-frame clones, not every one. The data show some 87,000 clones, with about 80% seen just once and 3.5% to 4% held by the top ten. The sort gate was single viable CD3+CD4+CD8-CD45RO+ cells for memory CD4+ T cells. The sequenced material came from memory CD4+ T cells from blood. The receptors here all came from an adult in good health and CMV-seropositive.

The chain combines TRBV19 with TRBJ2-7; 9 nucleotides align to TRBD1. The ends lost 4 bases at V and 0 bases at J; junction bases unmatched: 4. This CDR3 has 15 amino acids. Per germline, CDR1 LNHDA and CDR2 SQIVND (reference sequence). The CDR3 loop reads CASSKQGASSYEQYF. CDR3 DNA: TGTGCCAGTAGTAAACAGGGGGCGAGCTCCTACGAGCAGTACTTC.

The chain has TRBV7-8 and TRBJ1-5; D not certain. Per germline, CDR1 SGHVS and CDR2 FQNEAQ. This CDR3 comprises 13 residues. The V end was cut by 7 bases, the J end by 6 bases, with 13 bases between. The CDR3 here is CASTPRGVQPQHF. CDR3 bases: TGTGCCAGCACCCCCCGGGGAGTTCAGCCCCAGCATTTT.

The J gene is TRBJ2-1, the V gene TRBV28; TRBD2 matches 9 bases. The CDR3 runs 15 residues. J lost 6 bases, V lost 5 bases, and 8 bases had no gene match. The germline CDR1 and CDR2 sequences are MDHEN and SYDVKM. The CDR3 sequence: CASSAHRLAVNEQFF. The CDR3, as DNA: TGTGCCAGCAGTGCACACCGACTAGCGGTCAATGAGCAGTTCTTC.

The chain is built from TRBV7-2 and TRBJ2-5, with a tentative D call TRBD2 (6 bases). Germline values: CDR1 SGHTA, CDR2 FQGNSA. Trimming cost V 4 bases and J 5 bases, with 14 bases left between them. This CDR3 spans 14 amino acids. CDR3 sequence reads: CASSSTSSHETQYF. CDR3 in DNA: TGTGCCAGCAGCTCGACTAGTTCCCACGAGACCCAGTACTTC.

The chain is built from TRBV30 and TRBJ2-2; no clear D gene. CDR3 length: 12 residues. CDR1 is GTSNPN, CDR2 SVGIG, per germline (reference sequence). V was pared by 5 bases and J by 2 bases, with 6 bases between. The CDR3, as DNA: TGTGCCTGGGGACCCAACACCGGGGAGCTGTTTTTT. As protein: CAWGPNTGELFF.

V usage is TRBV5-1 and J usage is TRBJ1-2, with 10 bases fitting TRBD1. Trimming took 4 bases from V and 8 from J; bases not matched to a gene: 8. CDR1 is SGHRS and CDR2 is YFSETQ in the germline V gene. The CDR3 has 14 residues. The CDR3 DNA follows: TGCGCCAGCAGCGGGGACAGGGGTAGTGCGGGCTACACCTTC. Its protein product is CASSGDRGSAGYTF.

V is TRBV7-2 and J is TRBJ1-2; possibly TRBD1 for D (5 bases). Deletions cut 3 bases from V and 8 bases from J, with 22 bases between. The CDR3 totals 16 residues. Germline CDR1 is SGHTA and CDR2 is FQGNSA. The chain's CDR3 is CASSLGGAGVQRGYTF. Written as DNA, the CDR3 is TGTGCCAGCAGCTTGGGCGGGGCAGGCGTTCAGAGGGGCTACACCTTC.

The CDR3 here is CASSEYGTANTGELFF. The DNA for the CDR3 is TGTGCCAGCAGTGAATATGGGACAGCAAACACCGGGGAGCTGTTTTTT. The chain uses TRBV2 and TRBJ2-2; 7 bases are shared with TRBD1. CDR3 length equals 16 residues. CDR1 is SNHLY and CDR2 is FYNNEI in the germline V gene. The V and J ends lost 2 bases and 2 bases, in that order; junction bases with no gene match: 5. The variable domain in full, with the rest retrieved from reference TRBV2 and TRBJ2-2, is EPEVTQTPSHQVTQMGQEVILRCVPISNHLYFYWYRQILGQKVEFLVSFYNNEISEKSEIFDDQFSVERPDGSNFTLKIRSTKLEDSAMYFCASSEYGTANTGELFFGEGSRLTVL.

As DNA, the CDR3 is TGTGCCAGCAGTCGAGGCGGTGCCAAGCAGTACTTC. Translated, it gives CASSRGGAKQYF. The gene calls are TRBV28 and TRBJ2-7; the D is unclear. This CDR3 has 12 residues. V shed 5 bases and J shed 8 bases, with 13 bases lying between them. Germline V CDR1 and CDR2: MDHEN, SYDVKM. Using reference TRBV28 and TRBJ2-7 for the parts outside the CDR3, the full variable domain is DVKVTQSSRYLVKRTGEKVFLECVQDMDHENMFWYRQDPGLGLRLIYFSYDVKMKEKGDIPEGYSVSREKKERFSLILESASTNQTSMYLCASSRGGAKQYFGPGTRLTVT.

The chain carries TRBV19 and TRBJ2-5; D assignment may be TRBD1 or TRBD2 (5 bases each). This CDR3 is 14 amino acids long. V was clipped by 6 bases and J by 7 bases, with 18 bases between them. CDR1 LNHDA and CDR2 SQIVND come from the germline V gene (reference sequence). CDR3 residues: CASRTGTPRGTQYF. In DNA, the CDR3 is TGTGCCAGTAGGACCGGGACCCCTAGGGGGACCCAGTACTTC.